The entry that follows covers one TCR beta chain sequence. Which antigen it targets is not known. No base quality information exists; no much larger clone differs at one position. Systemically healthy Caucasian individuals from Russia, around 39 in total and aged roughly 6 to 100 years, were included as donors. Ten milliliters of peripheral blood were drawn from each donor into EDTA-treated Vacutainer tubes. Ficoll-Paque density-gradient centrifugation was used to isolate PBMCs, with at least 6.5 million obtained per sample. Trizol reagent was used to extract total RNA from the PBMCs, yielding at least 6 micrograms per sample. For every donor, flow cytometry on a PBMC aliquot measured the percentage of naive CD45RAhigh/CD27high T cells. The entry originates in a study of blood T cells in healthy people across ages (dated by TCRdb to 2013 to 2016). With respect to the entire study: In model experiments, template switching captured about one uniquely barcoded TCR beta cDNA molecule for every two T cells. To avoid experimental bias, donors of different ages were randomly spread across the sequencing lanes. For two donors (one aged 18 to 29 and one aged 80 or older), the study analyzed two additional independent replicas of 1 million unique cDNA reads from the same blood draw. Using deep sequencing normalized with unique cDNA molecular identifiers, the study measured how TCR beta repertoire diversity changes with age. The donors were divided into four age groups: young (average around 15 years), middle-aged (approximately 39), aged (approximately 62) and long-lived (about 90).

The CDR3 spans 16 residues, from the cysteine through the phenylalanine. Only the CDR3 DNA is retained, 48 bases long and in frame from the first base. V and J are truncated by 4 bases and 1 base respectively, leaving an intervening sequence of 16 bases. Per the germline V gene, KGHSY is the CDR1 and FQNENV is the CDR2. Libraries came from 5' RACE. Instrument on record: Illumina HiSeq 2500. The second PCR ran for roughly 7 to 11 cycles and used a J-beta primer mix along with a sample-barcoded 5' primer. A template-switch 5' adaptor carrying 12 random nucleotides introduced a unique molecular identifier onto each TCR beta cDNA molecule. Each sample yielded at least 3 million CDR3-containing paired-end reads. All of the RNA was converted into first-strand cDNA using the Mint cDNA synthesis kit, with a TRBC-specific oligonucleotide serving as the primer. Following uracil-DNA glycosylase treatment, a first 18-cycle PCR with universal primers M1SS and BC2_uni_R was performed on all cDNA. The authors' pipeline ran thus. For normalization, 1 million high-quality reads, each with a distinct molecular identifier, were randomly selected from each sample. Reads with shared molecular identifiers were discarded instead of being binned into consensus sequences. MiTCR, with a Q25 quality threshold and the strictest error-elimination algorithm, was used for CDR3 identification, clonotype clustering and error correction. Lower-bound total TCR beta diversity was estimated with a nonparametric unseen species model using Euler transformation. The public reads were run again by TCRdb, first through fastp at Q25 and then through MiXCR, and only productive beta chains were kept. Rows are combined by CDR3 protein, so each entry shows the most common genes and DNA. These V and J calls rely on TCRdb rather than the paper's analysis. This sample lists 780,000 or so distinct CDR3 sequences; approximately 55% were detected once. 41% of the sample is in the top ten clones.

The paper's findings and limits, for the study overall: Estimates of total diversity based on one million sequenced T cells were regarded as lower bounds and as underestimates. Because the CMV infection status of the donors was unknown, age-related changes in expanded clonotypes may potentially have been confounded. Observed TCR beta diversity per million T cells fell roughly linearly with age, and a significant reduction was already apparent by age around 40. The percentage of naive T cells measured by flow cytometry correlated strongly with observed TCR beta diversity. Since profiling was done on bulk unsorted PBMCs, naive and antigen-experienced compartments could not be conclusively compared. Compared with the aged group, the long-lived group had more naive CD4+ T cells, fewer expanded clones and increased TCR diversity, a pattern suggesting age selection.

This receptor chain uses TRBV16 and TRBJ2-5; the D call could be TRBD1 or TRBD2, with each sharing 5 bases. The TCR sequence derives from a man older than 75 in good health. The sequenced sample was blood. The DNA reads TGTGCCAGCAGCCCTGAGACGGGACCCATCCAAGAGACCCAGTACTTC. It translates as CASSPETGPIQETQYF.